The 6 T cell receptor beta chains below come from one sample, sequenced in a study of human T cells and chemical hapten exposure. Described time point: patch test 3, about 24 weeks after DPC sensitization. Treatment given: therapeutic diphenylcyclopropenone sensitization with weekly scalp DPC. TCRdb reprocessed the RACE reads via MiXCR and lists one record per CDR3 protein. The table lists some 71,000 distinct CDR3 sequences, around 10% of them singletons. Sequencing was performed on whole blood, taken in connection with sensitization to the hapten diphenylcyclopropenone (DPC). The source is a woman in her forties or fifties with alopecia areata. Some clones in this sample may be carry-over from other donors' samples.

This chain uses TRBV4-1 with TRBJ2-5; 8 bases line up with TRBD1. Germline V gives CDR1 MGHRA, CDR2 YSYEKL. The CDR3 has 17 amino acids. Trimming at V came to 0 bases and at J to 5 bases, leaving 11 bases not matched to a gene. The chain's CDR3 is CASSQDRLAGGSETQYF. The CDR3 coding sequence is TGCGCCAGCAGCCAAGATCGATTGGCAGGGGGCTCGGAGACCCAGTACTTC.

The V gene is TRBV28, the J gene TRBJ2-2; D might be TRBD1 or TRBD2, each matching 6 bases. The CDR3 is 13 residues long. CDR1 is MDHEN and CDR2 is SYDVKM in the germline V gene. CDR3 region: CRPRGVPPGELFF. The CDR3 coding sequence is TGTCGCCCGAGGGGGGTTCCGCCCGGGGAGCTGTTTTTT.

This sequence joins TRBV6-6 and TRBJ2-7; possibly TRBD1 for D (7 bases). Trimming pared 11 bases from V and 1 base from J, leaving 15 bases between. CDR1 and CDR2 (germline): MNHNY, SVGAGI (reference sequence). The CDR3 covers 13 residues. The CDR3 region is CAVSRDSSYEQYF. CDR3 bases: TGTGCCGTATCGCGGGACAGTTCCTACGAGCAGTACTTC.

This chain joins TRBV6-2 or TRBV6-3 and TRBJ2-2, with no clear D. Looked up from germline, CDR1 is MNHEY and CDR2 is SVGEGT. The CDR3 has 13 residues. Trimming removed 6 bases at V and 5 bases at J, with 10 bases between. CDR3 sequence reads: CASRTPGTGELFF. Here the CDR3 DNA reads TGTGCCAGCAGGACTCCGGGTACCGGGGAGCTGTTTTTT.

The CDR3 region has the DNA TGTGCCAGCAGTTTGGGAACAACGGCGAACACTGAAGCTTTCTTT. Protein sequence: CASSLGTTANTEAFF. The rearrangement uses TRBV28 and TRBJ1-1; D remains ambiguous. With 3 bases removed from V and 1 base from J, the gap between germline ends came to 12 bases. Germline V gene data show CDR1 as MDHEN and CDR2 as SYDVKM. The CDR3 has 15 residues.

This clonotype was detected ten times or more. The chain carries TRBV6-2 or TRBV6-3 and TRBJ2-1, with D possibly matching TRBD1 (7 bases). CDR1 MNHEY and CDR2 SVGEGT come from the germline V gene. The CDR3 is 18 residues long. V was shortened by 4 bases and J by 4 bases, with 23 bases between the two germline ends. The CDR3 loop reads CASSSFGYGRGAYNEQFF. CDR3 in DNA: TGTGCCAGCAGTTCCTTCGGTTATGGCAGGGGGGCTTACAATGAGCAGTTCTTC.